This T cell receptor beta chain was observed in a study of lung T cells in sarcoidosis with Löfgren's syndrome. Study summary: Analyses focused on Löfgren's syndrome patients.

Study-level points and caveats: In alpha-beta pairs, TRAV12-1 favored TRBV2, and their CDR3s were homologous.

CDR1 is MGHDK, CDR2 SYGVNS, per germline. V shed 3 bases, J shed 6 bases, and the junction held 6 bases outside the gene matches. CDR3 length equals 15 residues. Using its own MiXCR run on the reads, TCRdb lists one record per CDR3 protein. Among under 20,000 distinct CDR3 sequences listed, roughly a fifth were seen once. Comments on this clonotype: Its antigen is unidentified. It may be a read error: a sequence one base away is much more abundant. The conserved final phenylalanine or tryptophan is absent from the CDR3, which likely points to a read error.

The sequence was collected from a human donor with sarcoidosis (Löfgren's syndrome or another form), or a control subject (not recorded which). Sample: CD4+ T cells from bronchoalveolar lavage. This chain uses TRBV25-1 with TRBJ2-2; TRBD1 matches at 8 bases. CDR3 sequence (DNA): TGTGCCAGCAGTGACCCGGGACAGGCCGCCGGGGAGCTGTTTTCT. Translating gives CASSDPGQAAGELFS.